This note documents a single T cell receptor beta chain sequence. The method was immunoSEQ multiplex PCR; TCRdb's version includes in-frame clones alone and lacks a portion of them. Seen here are about 300,000 clones, 86% observed once, and the top ten hold under 11%. This record belongs to a study of blood T cell repertoires in COVID-19. CDR3 length: 16 amino acids. The J gene is TRBJ2-3, the V gene TRBV1; TRBD2, the D gene given by the table, was not confirmed from the DNA. TRBV1 is termed a pseudogene. The TCR originated in a woman between 18 and 29 years old who had recovered from COVID-19. Specimen: PBMCs or T cells enriched from blood (not recorded which). Written as DNA, the CDR3 is TGCACCAGCAGCCAAGTCCCGGGGGGGTACACAGATACGCAGTATTTT. It yields the protein CTSSQVPGGYTDTQYF.